This T cell receptor (beta chain) emerged from a study of T-cell memory formation after mild COVID-19. Study-wide results and caveats: A second wave expanding day 15 to 37 was CD4+-biased; contracting clones were balanced.

Germline assignment: CDR1 SGHAT and CDR2 FQNNGV. The CDR3 extends over 18 amino acids. V was clipped by 1 base and J by 6 bases; unmatched bases: 12. This clonotype was recorded a few times. As yet, its antigen is unknown. Each CDR3 protein is one row after TCRdb ran MiXCR on the 5' RACE reads. The sample comprises around 150,000 distinct CDR3 sequences, around a tenth of which are singletons, and approximately 3.4% rests with the top ten. The chain combines TRBV11-2 with TRBJ2-5; 12 positions agree with TRBD2. This TCR derives from a young man who had mild COVID-19 (a few samples of this study predate the infection). Cell type and time point are not known. The sequenced sample consisted of PBMCs or a T cell subset sorted from them (not recorded which). CDR3 DNA: TGTGCCAGCAGCTTAGTATCGTCTAGCGGGGGGGCGGTAAAGACCCAGTACTTC. Its translation: CASSLVSSSGGAVKTQYF.